This T cell receptor (beta chain) emerged from a study of T cell responses to AZD1222 COVID-19 vaccine. Study results and caveats: Two AZD1222 administrations were followed by greater Spike-specific TCR breadth and depth.

The table came from immunoSEQ multiplex PCR; TCRdb's copy has only in-frame clones and leaves some out. Of approximately 150,000 clones in the sample, roughly 92% were seen once. In the case of this clone: Its antigen is unknown.

The germline V gene has CDR1 SNHLY and CDR2 FYNNEI. Trimming cost V 3 bases and J 0 bases, with 6 bases left between them. The CDR3 loop spans 15 amino acids. This clonotype originated in an adult in good health. This sample comprised peripheral blood, obtained on day 0 of AZD1222 vaccination. V gene TRBV2 combines with J gene TRBJ2-6; D remains unclear. This CDR3 is CASSDSGSGANVLTF. CDR3 DNA sequence: TGTGCCAGCAGTGACTCGGGCTCTGGGGCCAACGTCCTGACTTTC.